This is a list of T cell receptor beta chains from one sample in a study of T cell responses to AZD1222 COVID-19 vaccine. Sequencing used immunoSEQ multiplex PCR; TCRdb keeps in-frame clones, though not all of them. Here the sample spans nearly 90,000 clones, about 88% being singletons. The sample here was peripheral blood, taken 28 days after the second AZD1222 dose. These receptors came from an adult who received the AZD1222 COVID-19 vaccine. Both conserved end residues are part of each CDR3. D genes are given only for firm matches. Clone size is not always given. Where it is, it says once, few, many or a class for expanded clones.

j_call,v_call,clone_size,d_call,cdr3_nt,cdr3_aa
TRBJ1-5,TRBV2,.,TRBD1,TGTGCCAGCAGCGGACAGGGGGCGCAGGGCAATCAGCCCCAGCATTTT,CASSGQGAQGNQPQHF
TRBJ1-5,TRBV19,.,.,TGTGCCAGTTCTCACCCAGGCACAGGGATGTTGCCGCCAGATAATCAGCCCCAGCATTTT,CASSHPGTGMLPPDNQPQHF
TRBJ1-6,TRBV7-2,.,.,TGTGCCAGCAGCAATCGGGGTGGCTTGGATTCACCCCTCCACTTT,CASSNRGGLDSPLHF
TRBJ1-3,TRBV4-3,.,.,TGCGCCAGCAGCCAAGATAGGGCGGGAAACACCATATATTTT,CASSQDRAGNTIYF
TRBJ1-4,TRBV6-6,.,TRBD1,TGTGCCAGCGAGCCTTATGGACAGGGGACTAATGAAAAACTGTTTTTT,CASEPYGQGTNEKLFF
TRBJ2-3,TRBV18,.,.,TGTGCCAGCTCACCACGGATCACAGATACGCAGTATTTT,CASSPRITDTQYF
TRBJ1-1,TRBV6-1,.,.,TGTGCCAGCAGTGAACGGCGGAGGAACACTGAAGCTTTCTTT,CASSERRRNTEAFF
TRBJ1-2,TRBV13,.,TRBD1,TGTGCCAGCAGCTTAGGCCATCGGGACAGATCGGGCGGCTACACCTTC,CASSLGHRDRSGGYTF
TRBJ1-2,TRBV6-2/TRBV6-3,.,.,TGTGCCAGCAGTTACGGACATGGCTACACCTTC,CASSYGHGYTF
TRBJ2-1,TRBV11-3,.,TRBD2,TGTGCCAGCAGCTTCCTTAGCGGGGGGGCTATCCGCAATGAGCAGTTCTTC,CASSFLSGGAIRNEQFF
TRBJ1-5,TRBV10-3,.,.,TGTGCCATCAGTACAAGAGCAGCTGATCAGCCCCAGCATTTT,CAISTRAADQPQHF
TRBJ2-7,TRBV5-1,.,.,TGCGCCAGCAGAGTGTTATTAGCGTACGAGCAGTACTTC,CASRVLLAYEQYF
TRBJ1-5,TRBV18,.,TRBD1,TGTGCCAGCTCACGAGACAGGGGAAATAGCAATCAGCCCCAGCATTTT,CASSRDRGNSNQPQHF
TRBJ1-2,TRBV28,.,TRBD1,TGTGCCAGCAGTTTTCCGGACAGGGGACCCTATGGCTACACCTTC,CASSFPDRGPYGYTF
TRBJ1-1,TRBV7-9,.,.,TGTGCCAGCAGCCCCCCGACGGGCTCGAACACTGAAGCTTTCTTT,CASSPPTGSNTEAFF
TRBJ1-4,TRBV10-3,.,.,TGTGCCATCAGTGAGTCGTCGTGGGGTAATGAAAAACTGTTTTTT,CAISESSWGNEKLFF
TRBJ1-2,TRBV19,.,.,TGTGCCAGTAGTTGGGGAATCGGCTACACCTTC,CASSWGIGYTF
TRBJ2-1,TRBV4-1,.,.,TGCGCCAGCTCCCCTCCCAGTCTCGGCAATGAGCAGTTCTTC,CASSPPSLGNEQFF
TRBJ1-2,TRBV19,.,.,TGTGCCAGTAGTATGGCCGGGACTGATGGCTACACCTTC,CASSMAGTDGYTF
TRBJ1-2,TRBV18,.,.,TGTGCCAGCTCACCAGATGGGGCATGGGGCTATGGCTACACCTTC,CASSPDGAWGYGYTF
TRBJ1-1,TRBV7-9,.,TRBD1,TGTGCCAGCATTCAGGGGGAATGGTGGGTGGAAGCTTTCTTT,CASIQGEWWVEAFF
TRBJ1-3,TRBV4-1,.,.,TGCGCCAGCAGCCAAGATCGAAACACCATATATTTT,CASSQDRNTIYF
TRBJ1-1,TRBV5-1,.,.,TGCGCCAGCAGCTTGTCCAGCCCGGCAAGCATGCGGCTAAACACTGAAGCTTTCTTT,CASSLSSPASMRLNTEAFF
TRBJ1-4,TRBV18,few,.,TGTGCCAGCTCACGGCCACAGGGAAAACTGTTTTTT,CASSRPQGKLFF
TRBJ1-2,TRBV7-2,.,.,TGTGCCAGCAGCTTAGCCCCAGTCGAGGGCTACACCTTC,CASSLAPVEGYTF
TRBJ1-1,TRBV19,.,.,TGTGCCAGTTGGGACCTCAATGAAGCTTTCTTT,CASWDLNEAFF
TRBJ2-7,TRBV7-8,.,.,TGTGCCAGCAGCTTAGTTTCTTGGCGAGAGCAGTACTTC,CASSLVSWREQYF
TRBJ1-5,TRBV3-1/TRBV3-2,.,TRBD1,TGTGCCAGCAGCCCCCGGACAGGCGTTCAGCCCCAGCATTTT,CASSPRTGVQPQHF
TRBJ1-6,TRBV2,.,TRBD1,TGTGCCAGCAGCCTCAACGAGGGAGGGGGCGGTTCACCCCTCCACTTT,CASSLNEGGGGSPLHF
TRBJ2-1,TRBV5-3,once,TRBD2,TGTGCCAGAAGCTTGGAGAGCTCGGGACTAGCGGCGAACAATGAGCAGTTCTTC,CARSLESSGLAANNEQFF
TRBJ1-1,TRBV5-1,.,TRBD1,TGCGCCAGCAGCTTGGGTCAGGGGGCGAACACTGAAGCTTTCTTT,CASSLGQGANTEAFF
TRBJ1-2,TRBV29-1,.,.,TGCAGCGTTAGGGGGGCAGATGGCTACACCTTC,CSVRGADGYTF
TRBJ1-2,TRBV29-1,.,TRBD1,TGCAGCGTTTCAGGGGGTGACTATGGCTACACCTTC,CSVSGGDYGYTF
TRBJ2-2,TRBV5-1,.,TRBD1,TGCGCCAGCAGGTTGTGGACAGGGGTGATCGGGGAGCTGTTTTTT,CASRLWTGVIGELFF
TRBJ2-1,TRBV4-1,.,.,TGCGCCAGCAGCCAAGCGGCGGTGGTCAATGAGCAGTTCTTC,CASSQAAVVNEQFF
TRBJ2-7,TRBV6-5,.,TRBD2,TGTGCCAGCACAGTTCGGGCGGGAGGAGAGCAGTACTTC,CASTVRAGGEQYF
TRBJ1-6,TRBV2,once,.,TGTGCCAGCAGGCAAGGACAGCCTTACTCTCAACCCCTCCACTTT,CASRQGQPYSQPLHF
TRBJ2-2,TRBV27,.,.,TGTGCCAGCAGTTTGGGCGGGTTCGCCGGGGAGCTGTTTTTT,CASSLGGFAGELFF
TRBJ2-3,TRBV6-6,.,TRBD2,TGTGCCAGCATAGGACTAGCGGGGGCAGATACGCAGTATTTT,CASIGLAGADTQYF